This T cell receptor (beta chain) was captured in a study of T cell repertoires in ileal Crohn's disease. Study in general: About half received postoperative treatment, about a dozen with thiopurines and 15 to 20 anti-TNF.

Turning to this clone: The target antigen is unknown.

Overall study findings and caveats: Compared with CD4 T cells, sorted CD8 cells carried more expanded clones. All patients with clonality above 26.8% had endoscopic recurrence.

Assay used: immunoSEQ multiplex PCR; TCRdb lists only in-frame clones, some missing. The sample carries 5,000 to 6,500 clones, approximately 86% recorded once. V lost 5 bases, J lost 0 bases, and 12 bases lay in between. Germline CDR1 reads SGHVS; CDR2 reads FNYEAQ. This CDR3 has 15 amino acids. Sequencing was done on a sample of ileal tissue. V gene TRBV7-6 combines with J gene TRBJ2-3; the D is unclear. The TCR comes from an adult with Crohn's disease. The CDR3 reads CASSELETSTDTQYF. Here the CDR3 DNA reads TGTGCCAGCAGCGAACTGGAGACTAGCACAGATACGCAGTATTTT.